The 24 T cell receptor beta chains below come from one sample, sequenced in a study of Ad26.COV2.S vaccination and SARS-CoV-2 variants. Method: immunoSEQ multiplex PCR; TCRdb's copy keeps in-frame clones and lacks some. The data contain about 180,000 clones, approximately 88% of them singletons. The input for sequencing was peripheral blood, taken after recovery from COVID-19. The receptors were sampled from a human donor who had recovered from COVID-19.

The chain is built from TRBV25-1 and TRBJ2-1; 8 nucleotides line up with TRBD1. Germline V gives CDR1 MGHDK, CDR2 SYGVNS. The CDR3 consists of 15 residues. V trimming: 2 bases; J trimming: 7 bases; junction bases outside the gene matches: 7. As DNA, the CDR3 is TGTGCCAGCAGTGAACCCGGACAGGGTGATAATGAGCAGTTCTTC. The encoded protein is CASSEPGQGDNEQFF.

The chain combines TRBV28 with TRBJ2-7; D possibly uses TRBD1 or TRBD2 (5 bases each). Germline V lookup: CDR1 MDHEN, CDR2 SYDVKM. CDR3 length: 15 residues. V lost 1 base to trimming and J lost 6 bases, with 16 bases between them. The CDR3 reads CASSLSVRPRGEQYF. Written as DNA, the CDR3 is TGTGCCAGCAGTTTATCCGTCAGACCGAGGGGCGAGCAGTACTTC.

This clone has only a few counts. CDR3: CASSQVGDRVGGYTF. In DNA form, the CDR3 reads TGTGCCAGCAGCCAAGTCGGGGACAGGGTTGGTGGCTACACCTTC. The chain combines TRBV4-2 with TRBJ1-2; 9 nucleotides agree with TRBD1. Germline V CDR1 and CDR2: LGHNA, YNFKEQ. There are 15 residues in the CDR3. J was trimmed by 7 bases and V by 1 base; bases with no gene match: 7.

V and J are TRBV28 and TRBJ1-2; a possible D gene is TRBD1 (5 bases). Deletions cut 2 bases from V and 4 bases from J, with 14 bases between. This CDR3 has 15 amino acids. CDR1 and CDR2 (germline): MDHEN, SYDVKM. The CDR3 bases are TGTGCCAGCAGTTTAGGGGGGGAGGGCGTCTATGGCTACACCTTC. Translating gives CASSLGGEGVYGYTF.

CDR3 protein: CASSLVGSGEQFF. CDR3 nucleotide sequence: TGTGCCAGCAGCTTAGTCGGATCCGGGGAGCAGTTCTTC. The V call is TRBV11-3, the J call TRBJ2-1, with no clear D. V was pared by 1 base and J by 10 bases, with 11 bases between. The V gene's germline CDR1 is SGHNT and CDR2 YENEEA. CDR3 length: 13 residues. The variable domain in full, with the rest retrieved from reference TRBV11-3 and TRBJ2-1, is EAGVVQSPRYKIIEKKQPVAFWCNPISGHNTLYWYLQNLGQGPELLIRYENEEAVDDSQLPKDRFSAERLKGVDSTLKIQPAELGDSAVYLCASSLVGSGEQFFGPGTRLTVL.

This clone was detected once. The CDR3 sequence is CASSWTNRDTEAFF. Written as DNA, the CDR3 is TGTGCCAGCAGCTGGACCAACAGGGACACTGAAGCTTTCTTT. V and J are TRBV5-4 and TRBJ1-1; D may be TRBD1 (6 bases). The CDR3 totals 14 residues. Looked up from germline, CDR1 is SGHNT and CDR2 is YYREEE (reference sequence). V lost 3 bases and J lost 3, with 12 bases in between.

CDR3 DNA: TGTGCCAGCAGACACCACGGGGGCCCTAATGAAAAACTGTTTTTT. It yields the protein CASRHHGGPNEKLFF. V and J are TRBV25-1 and TRBJ1-4; weak D call: TRBD1 (6 bases). V lost 6 bases and J lost 3, with 14 bases in between. This CDR3 has 15 amino acids. Germline CDR1 and CDR2: MGHDK and SYGVNS.

This chain links TRBV7-2 with TRBJ2-3; 8 nucleotides match TRBD2. This CDR3 contains 16 residues. Germline values: CDR1 SGHTA, CDR2 FQGNSA. V gave up 4 bases and J gave up 0 bases; unmatched junction bases: 6. The CDR3 region is CASSSRLAMSTDTQYF. CDR3 bases: TGTGCCAGCAGCTCAAGACTAGCGATGAGCACAGATACGCAGTATTTT. Full variable domain (outside the CDR3, taken from reference TRBV7-2 and TRBJ2-3): GAGVSQSPSNKVTEKGKDVELRCDPISGHTALYWYRQSLGQGLEFLIYFQGNSAPDKSGLPSDRFSAERTGGSVSTLTIQRTQQEDSAVYLCASSSRLAMSTDTQYFGPGTRLTVL.

This chain connects TRBV28 to TRBJ2-7; D possibly matches TRBD1 or TRBD2 (5 bases each). Germline values: CDR1 MDHEN, CDR2 SYDVKM. V lost 2 bases and J 7 bases, leaving 15 bases between the germline ends. CDR3 length: 14 amino acids. CDR3 in amino acids: CASSLPGPSPEQYF. The CDR3 DNA reads TGTGCCAGCAGTTTACCGGGACCTTCCCCGGAGCAGTACTTC.

J is TRBJ2-2 and V is TRBV9, with 13 bases fitting TRBD2. J lost 0 bases, V lost 4 bases, and 6 bases had no gene match. The CDR3 length is 18 residues. Looked up from germline, CDR1 is SGDLS and CDR2 is YYNGEE. The CDR3 DNA reads TGTGCCAGCAGCCTCAGACTAGCGGGAGGAACGAACACCGGGGAGCTGTTTTTT. Protein product: CASSLRLAGGTNTGELFF.

This chain links TRBV25-1 with TRBJ1-5; 8 bases map to TRBD1. The CDR3 loop spans 16 amino acids. Germline CDR1 MGHDK, CDR2 SYGVNS. V lost 1 base and J lost 3; bases outside the gene matches: 5. The CDR3 protein is CASSESGTGYNQPQHF. Written as DNA, the CDR3 is TGTGCCAGCAGTGAATCCGGGACAGGATACAATCAGCCCCAGCATTTT.

The chain links TRBV5-4 to TRBJ2-7, with 13 nucleotides matching TRBD2. The CDR3 is made up of 15 amino acids. Germline CDR1 and CDR2: SGHNT and YYREEE (reference sequence). The junction had 9 bases not matched to a gene; V was cut back by 5 bases and J by 7 bases. CDR3: CASSRPGTSGDEQYF. The CDR3 DNA reads as TGTGCCAGCAGTCGACCCGGGACTAGCGGGGATGAGCAGTACTTC.

This chain uses TRBV28 with TRBJ2-1; 9 positions agree with TRBD1. Per the germline V gene, CDR1 is MDHEN and CDR2 is SYDVKM. This CDR3 has 16 amino acids. Trimming took 6 bases from V and 4 from J; bases not matched to a gene: 10. CDR3 residues: CASRSSGTGQYNEQFF. CDR3 nucleotides: TGTGCCAGCAGATCCTCCGGGACAGGGCAATACAATGAGCAGTTCTTC.

Many counts were recorded for this clone. V is TRBV7-6 and J is TRBJ1-5; 7 nucleotides agree with TRBD1. Germline V lookup: CDR1 SGHVS, CDR2 FNYEAQ. Losses at the gene ends were 9 bases for V and 0 bases for J; bases not matched to a gene: 2. The CDR3 has 13 residues. CDR3 amino acids: CASQGGSNQPQHF. The CDR3 DNA reads as TGTGCCAGTCAGGGGGGTAGCAATCAGCCCCAGCATTTT.

The CDR3 region is CAISGDPGQGAPYSGANVLTF. The CDR3 DNA sequence: TGTGCCATCAGTGGAGACCCAGGACAGGGGGCACCCTACTCTGGGGCCAACGTCCTGACTTTC. The chain uses TRBV10-3 and TRBJ2-6; 11 bases map to TRBD1. The CDR3 consists of 21 residues. Germline trimming cut 4 bases from V and 0 bases from J; bases unmatched to any gene: 14. Per the germline V gene, CDR1 is ENHRY and CDR2 is SYGVKD.

The chain joins TRBV6-1 to TRBJ2-7, with 11 bases identical to TRBD2. There are 17 residues in the CDR3. The J segment lost 2 bases and the V segment lost 4 bases, leaving 10 bases of the junction unmatched. Per germline, CDR1 MNHNS and CDR2 SASEGT. CDR3 nucleotides: TGTGCCAGCAGTGTTGGGCGACTAGCGGGATTGGCCTACGAGCAGTACTTC. Its translation is CASSVGRLAGLAYEQYF.

This clone was counted between two and nine times. The chain combines TRBV5-6 with TRBJ1-5; maybe TRBD1 (5 bases). Trimming took 0 bases from V and 5 from J, leaving 9 bases between them. CDR1 is SGHDT, CDR2 YYEEEE, per germline. This CDR3 is built from 14 residues. As DNA, the CDR3 is TGTGCCAGCAGCTTGGCAGGGACTCATCAGCCCCAGCATTTT. Translated, it gives CASSLAGTHQPQHF.

The rearrangement uses TRBV6-5 and TRBJ1-1; D call uncertain. V dropped 8 bases and J dropped 0 bases, with 13 bases sitting between them. The CDR3 consists of 14 residues. Germline CDR1 is MNHEY and CDR2 is SVGAGI. CDR3 in DNA: TGTGCCAGCCCGTCCGGGATAATGAACACTGAAGCTTTCTTT. It codes for CASPSGIMNTEAFF.

The chain couples TRBV29-1 to TRBJ2-5; weak D call: TRBD1 (7 bases). Germline loops: CDR1 SQVTM, CDR2 ANQGSEA. The germline V and J ends were trimmed by 8 bases and 4 bases, with 17 bases remaining between them. The CDR3 sequence is 13 residues long. CDR3 amino acids: CSTGGGGLETQYF. CDR3 bases: TGCAGCACCGGAGGGGGCGGTTTAGAGACCCAGTACTTC.

The chain employs TRBV15 and TRBJ2-2, with 8 positions matching TRBD1. The trim removed 5 bases at V and 6 bases at J, leaving 5 bases unmatched. The CDR3 contains 14 residues. The germline gives CDR1 LNHNV, CDR2 YYDKDF (reference sequence). CDR3 in amino acids: CATSFRQGSGELFF. CDR3 in DNA: TGTGCCACCAGCTTCCGACAGGGGTCCGGGGAGCTGTTTTTT.

The chain uses TRBV10-3 and TRBJ2-7, with TRBD1 matching 7 bases. V was clipped by 5 bases and J by 2 bases; unmatched bases: 3. Germline assignment: CDR1 ENHRY and CDR2 SYGVKD. The CDR3 totals 13 residues. CDR3 sequence: CAISRDSPYEQYF. In nucleotides, the CDR3 is TGTGCCATCAGTCGGGACAGCCCCTACGAGCAGTACTTC.

V is TRBV7-9 and J is TRBJ1-1; TRBD1 is a possible D gene (5 bases). The V gene's germline CDR1 is SEHNR and CDR2 FQNEAQ (reference sequence). CDR3 length: 15 residues. Trimming pared 6 bases from V and 0 bases from J, leaving 14 bases between. CDR3 in amino acids: CASRPQEGLNTEAFF. In DNA form, the CDR3 reads TGTGCCAGCAGACCACAGGAAGGGCTGAACACTGAAGCTTTCTTT.

The chain links TRBV5-1 to TRBJ2-1; TRBD2 aligns across 9 bases. The CDR3 sequence is 15 residues long. V dropped 2 bases and J dropped 10; count of bases not matched to a gene: 10. CDR1 is SGHRS and CDR2 is YFSETQ in the germline V gene. The CDR3 region is CASSFTSGRGGEQFF. The CDR3 DNA reads as TGCGCCAGCAGCTTTACTAGCGGGCGTGGGGGGGAGCAGTTCTTC.

The CDR3 reads CASSEWGDEQYF. The CDR3 coding sequence is TGCGCCAGCAGTGAATGGGGGGACGAGCAGTACTTC. V is TRBV10-1 and J is TRBJ2-7; possible D gene TRBD2, 6 bases. Germline CDR1 is WNHNN and CDR2 is SYGVQD (reference sequence). Trimming took off 3 bases at V and 5 bases at J, with 8 bases between the two ends. This CDR3 is built from 12 residues.